This T cell receptor beta chain was sequenced for a study of blood T cell repertoires in COVID-19. The CDR3 has 15 residues. The V segment lost 4 bases and the J segment 4 bases; nucleotides outside the gene matches: 5. Germline V gene sequence: CDR1 SGHRS, CDR2 YFSETQ. Methods used by the authors: Estimation of nucleated cell counts relied on the amplification of reference gene primers. Data came from immunoSEQ multiplex PCR; TCRdb stores just in-frame clones and leaves some out. Clone size and the V and J calls come from that table; the DNA yielded D and trimming. The sample comprises fewer than 250,000 clones, 88% of which are singletons, and around 1.6% rests with the top ten.

The chain recombines TRBV5-1 with TRBJ2-2; TRBD1 aligns across 9 bases. The sequence was obtained from a man in his sixties or seventies with acute or convalescent COVID-19. Sequencing input: peripheral blood. The CDR3 here is CASSRGQGSTGELFF. DNA for the CDR3: TGCGCCAGCAGCCGGGGACAGGGTTCCACCGGGGAGCTGTTTTTT. The full variable domain, in which reference TRBV5-1 and TRBJ2-2 provide the parts outside the CDR3, is KAGVTQTPRYLIKTRGQQVTLSCSPISGHRSVSWYQQTPGQGLQFLFEYFSETQRNKGNFPGRFSGRQFSNSRSEMNVSTLELGDSALYLCASSRGQGSTGELFFGEGSRLTVL.